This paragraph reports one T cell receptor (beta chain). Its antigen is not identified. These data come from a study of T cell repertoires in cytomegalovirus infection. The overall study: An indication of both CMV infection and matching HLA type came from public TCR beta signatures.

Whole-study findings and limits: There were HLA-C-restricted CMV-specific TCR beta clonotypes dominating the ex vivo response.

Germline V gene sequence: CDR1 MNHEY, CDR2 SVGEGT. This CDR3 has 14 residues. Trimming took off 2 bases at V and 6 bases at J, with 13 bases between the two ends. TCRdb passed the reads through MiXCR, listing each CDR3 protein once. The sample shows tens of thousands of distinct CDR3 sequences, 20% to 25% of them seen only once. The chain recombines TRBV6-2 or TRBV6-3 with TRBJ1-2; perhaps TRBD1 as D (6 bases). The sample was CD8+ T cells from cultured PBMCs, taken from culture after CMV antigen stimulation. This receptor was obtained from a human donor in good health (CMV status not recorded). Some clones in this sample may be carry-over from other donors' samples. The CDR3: CASSYDPGADGYTF. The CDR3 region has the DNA TGTGCCAGCAGTTACGATCCGGGGGCGGATGGCTACACCTTC.